Each of the 20 T cell receptor beta chains below was sequenced from the same sample in a study of blood T cell repertoires in COVID-19. Assay used: immunoSEQ multiplex PCR; TCRdb lists only in-frame clones, some missing. The repertoire consists of 60,000 to 90,000 clones, with less than 75% occurring once and the leading ten covering over 20%. The sample taken for sequencing was peripheral blood. The receptor set was obtained from a man aged 60-69 years with acute or convalescent COVID-19.

The rearrangement joins TRBV24-1 to TRBJ2-1; 9 nucleotides align to TRBD2. CDR1 and CDR2 from the germline V gene are KGHDR and SFDVKD. The ends lost 4 bases at V and 9 bases at J; junction bases unmatched: 9. CDR3 length: 15 residues. This CDR3 reads CATSENLAGFTEQFF. For the CDR3, the DNA is TGTGCCACCAGTGAGAACCTAGCGGGGTTCACTGAGCAGTTCTTC.

This chain joins TRBV4-1 and TRBJ2-1, with 7 bases aligning to TRBD1. CDR3 length: 13 residues. V was clipped by 2 bases and J by 14 bases; unmatched bases: 9. CDR1 MGHRA and CDR2 YSYEKL come from the germline V gene. The CDR3 region is CASSQNYRDREFF. In DNA form, the CDR3 reads TGCGCCAGCAGCCAAAATTACCGGGACAGAGAGTTCTTC.

The CDR3 spells CASMGQYNQPQHF. The CDR3 bases are TGTGCCAGTATGGGCCAGTACAATCAGCCCCAGCATTTT. The rearrangement uses TRBV19 and TRBJ1-5; D remains ambiguous. V lost 7 bases and J lost 3, with 10 bases in between. The CDR3 runs 13 residues. Germline V gene data show CDR1 as LNHDA and CDR2 as SQIVND (reference sequence).

In DNA, the CDR3 is TGTGCCACCAGTGACCACCTGGGCCCGAGCAATGGCTACACCTTC. This codes for CATSDHLGPSNGYTF. The V and J genes are TRBV24-1 and TRBJ1-2; no definite D call. Trimming left V 4 bases short and J 6 bases short, with 17 bases between. Germline CDR1 reads KGHDR; CDR2 reads SFDVKD. The CDR3 consists of 15 residues.

The gene calls are TRBV15 and TRBJ1-1; the D gene is possibly TRBD1 (6 bases). The CDR3 spans 15 residues. Germline assignment: CDR1 LNHNV and CDR2 YYDKDF (reference sequence). The V gene lost 2 bases and the J gene lost 8 bases, with 18 bases spanning the gap. CDR3 DNA sequence: TGTGCCACCAGCAGACTTGGGACAAGACAGCAAGAAGCTTTCTTT. Amino acid sequence: CATSRLGTRQQEAFF.

Written as DNA, the CDR3 is TGCGCCAGCAGCGCGGTTCAGAGCTCTGGAAACACCATATATTTT. As protein: CASSAVQSSGNTIYF. The J gene is TRBJ1-3, the V gene TRBV5-1; no reliable D call. V was shortened by 4 bases and J by 0 bases, with 11 bases between the two germline ends. Germline-derived CDR1 and CDR2 are SGHRS and YFSETQ. This CDR3 spans 15 amino acids.

V and J are TRBV7-2 and TRBJ1-2; D ambiguous. The germline V gene encodes CDR1 SGHTA and CDR2 FQGNSA. Between the trimmed V and J ends, which lost 2 bases and 2 bases, there was a span of 9 bases. The CDR3 has 14 residues. CDR3 sequence: CASSLSQLNYGYTF. The CDR3 DNA sequence: TGTGCCAGCAGCTTATCACAGTTGAACTATGGCTACACCTTC.

The chain links TRBV7-3 to TRBJ2-1, with 9 bases lining up with TRBD2. The CDR3 extends over 14 amino acids. Germline V lookup: CDR1 SGHTA, CDR2 FQGTGA. J was trimmed by 6 bases and V by 5 bases; bases with no gene match: 5. CDR3: CASSRTSDSNEQFF. The CDR3 region has the DNA TGTGCCAGCAGCCGGACTAGCGATTCCAATGAGCAGTTCTTC.

CDR3 nucleotides: TGCGCCACCGGCCCGGGACAGGGGATGTGGAATTCACCCCTCCACTTT. Translating it yields CATGPGQGMWNSPLHF. The chain uses TRBV4-1 and TRBJ1-6; 10 positions match TRBD1. J was trimmed by 7 bases and V by 10 bases; bases with no gene match: 13. The CDR3 spans 16 residues. Germline loops: CDR1 MGHRA, CDR2 YSYEKL.

This chain connects TRBV19 to TRBJ2-5; 8 nucleotides line up with TRBD2. This CDR3 is built from 14 residues. The trim removed 6 bases at V and 5 bases at J, leaving 8 bases unmatched. Germline CDR1 is LNHDA and CDR2 is SQIVND (reference sequence). CDR3 DNA: TGTGCCAGTAGGCCCCCCGGCGGGAGGGAGACCCAGTACTTC. Translation: CASRPPGGRETQYF.

The CDR3, as DNA: TGTGCCAGCAGCCGAGCTTATAGCTCCTACAATGAGCAGTTCTTC. Protein product: CASSRAYSSYNEQFF. The chain combines TRBV7-8 with TRBJ2-1; D call uncertain. This CDR3 is 15 amino acids long. Germline V lookup: CDR1 SGHVS, CDR2 FQNEAQ. The germline V and J ends were trimmed by 5 bases and 0 bases, with 11 bases remaining between them. Based on the CDR3 plus reference TRBV7-8 and TRBJ2-1, the full variable domain is GAGVSQSPRYKVAKRGQDVALRCDPISGHVSLFWYQQALGQGPEFLTYFQNEAQLDKSGLPSDRFFAERPEGSVSTLKIQRTQQEDSAVYLCASSRAYSSYNEQFFGPGTRLTVL.

The genes are TRBV9 and TRBJ1-3, with D perhaps matching TRBD1 (5 bases). Germline V gives CDR1 SGDLS, CDR2 YYNGEE. Trimming took 4 bases from V and 0 from J, leaving 17 bases between them. The length of the CDR3 is 17 residues. The CDR3 nucleotides are TGTGCCAGCAGCCCGTTGCGCGGGGCCAGCTCTGGAAACACCATATATTTT. Translated, it gives CASSPLRGASSGNTIYF. Filled out from reference TRBV9 and TRBJ1-3, the complete variable domain reads DSGVTQTPKHLITATGQRVTLRCSPRSGDLSVYWYQQSLDQGLQFLIQYYNGEERAKGNILERFSAQQFPDLHSELNLSSLELGDSALYFCASSPLRGASSGNTIYFGEGSWLTVV.

The table lists this clone with a few counts. The V and J genes are TRBV6-5 and TRBJ1-2; possible D gene TRBD1, 5 bases. The CDR3 loop spans 12 amino acids. CDR1 and CDR2 (germline): MNHEY, SVGAGI. V was shortened by 7 bases and J by 7 bases, with 13 bases between the two germline ends. For the CDR3, the DNA is TGTGCCAGCACCGAACTTAGGGGTGGCTACACCTTC. Translation gives CASTELRGGYTF.

The V call is TRBV29-1, the J call TRBJ1-1; 7 nucleotides agree with TRBD1. V lost 7 bases and J lost 0; bases outside the gene matches: 5. CDR3 length: 13 residues. In germline, CDR1 is SQVTM, CDR2 ANQGSEA. The CDR3 nucleotides are TGCAGCGCAGGGACAGAGATGAACACTGAAGCTTTCTTT. Its translation: CSAGTEMNTEAFF.

J is TRBJ2-1 and V is TRBV13; TRBD2 aligns across 9 bases. The V and J ends lost 5 bases and 8 bases, in that order; junction bases with no gene match: 10. The CDR3 has 15 residues. Germline CDR1 reads PRHDT; CDR2 reads FYEKMQ (reference sequence). The CDR3 coding sequence is TGTGCCAGCAGCAATCAAGCGGGAGGAATGGATGAGCAGTTCTTC. Encoded protein: CASSNQAGGMDEQFF.

The chain uses TRBV3-1 (or the pseudogene TRBV3-2) and TRBJ1-3; D is undetermined. This CDR3 comprises 17 residues. CDR1 is LGHDT, CDR2 YNNKEL, per germline (reference sequence). V was trimmed by 0 bases and J by 0 bases, leaving 12 bases between them. CDR3 in amino acids: CASSQDKVAYSGNTIYF. The CDR3 DNA reads as TGTGCCAGCAGCCAAGATAAAGTGGCATACTCTGGAAACACCATATATTTT.

The chain employs TRBV19 and TRBJ1-3, with unresolved D. CDR3 length equals 16 residues. Trimming removed 7 bases from V and 0 bases from J, with 16 bases in between. Germline values: CDR1 LNHDA, CDR2 SQIVND (reference sequence). The CDR3 DNA is TGTGCCAGTACTTTGGGAGAAGGAACCTCTGGAAACACCATATATTTT. Translation gives CASTLGEGTSGNTIYF.

This clone came up once. CDR3 bases: TGTGCCAGCAGTTACTCAGGTCCAGGGGGCGGTCAGCCCCAGCATTTT. Translated, it gives CASSYSGPGGGQPQHF. The J gene is TRBJ1-5, the V gene TRBV6-6; TRBD1 aligns across 8 bases. CDR3 length: 16 residues. CDR1 and CDR2 (germline): MNHNY, SVGAGI (reference sequence). V shed 0 bases and J 6 bases; nucleotides not matched to a gene: 7.

The V call is TRBV4-1, the J call TRBJ2-1; 11 positions match TRBD2. Germline trimming cut 1 base from V and 2 bases from J; bases unmatched to any gene: 10. The length of the CDR3 is 19 residues. Germline lookup yields CDR1 MGHRA and CDR2 YSYEKL. CDR3 nucleotide sequence: TGCGCCAGCAGCCAAGCACTAGCGGGAGAAGTGACGCCCTACAATGAGCAGTTCTTC. This gives the protein CASSQALAGEVTPYNEQFF.

The table lists this clone with a few counts. This sequence joins TRBV2 and TRBJ2-3; the D is unclear. V lost 4 bases to trimming and J lost 3 bases, with 8 bases between them. The CDR3 has 13 residues. The germline V gene has CDR1 SNHLY and CDR2 FYNNEI. CDR3 bases: TGTGCCAGCAGTGCGGTCCGGACAGATACGCAGTATTTT. Protein: CASSAVRTDTQYF.